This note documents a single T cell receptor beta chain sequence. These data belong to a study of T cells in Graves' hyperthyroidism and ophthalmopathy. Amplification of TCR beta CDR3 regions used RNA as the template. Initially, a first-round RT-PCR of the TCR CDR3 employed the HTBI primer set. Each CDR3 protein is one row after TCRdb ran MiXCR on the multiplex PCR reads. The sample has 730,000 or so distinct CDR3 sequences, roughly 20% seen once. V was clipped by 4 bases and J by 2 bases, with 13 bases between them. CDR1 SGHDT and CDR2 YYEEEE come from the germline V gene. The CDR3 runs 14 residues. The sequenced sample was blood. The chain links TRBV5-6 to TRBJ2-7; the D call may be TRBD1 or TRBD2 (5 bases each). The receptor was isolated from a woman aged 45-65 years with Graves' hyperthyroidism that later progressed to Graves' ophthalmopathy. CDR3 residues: CASSPGPGTYEQYF. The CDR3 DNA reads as TGTGCCAGCAGCCCGGGACCGGGAACCTACGAGCAGTACTTC.